Listed here are 21 T cell receptor beta chains from one sample, sequenced in a study of blood T cells in healthy people across ages. A J-beta primer mix and a sample-barcoded 5' primer were used in a second PCR of about 7 to 12 cycles. TCRdb called the 5' RACE reads again in MiXCR, with one record for every CDR3 protein. Among 910,000 or so distinct CDR3 sequences, roughly 47% were seen once, and the ten largest hold 20% to 25%. The sample consisted of blood. These receptors originate from a woman in her sixties or seventies in good health.

Notes on this clonotype: One end of the junction does not line up with germline, which may come from a read error. The rearrangement links TRBV28 to TRBJ2-3, with D possibly being TRBD2 (5 bases). The CDR3 is 18 amino acids. Germline V gene sequence: CDR1 MDHEN, CDR2 SYDVKM. The DNA for the CDR3 is TGTGCCAGCAGTTTCCCCCCTACAGAGGACTCTAGCACAGATACACAGTATTTT. Encoded protein: CASSFPPTEDSSTDTQYF.

This chain connects TRBV7-2 to TRBJ2-3, with unresolved D. The V gene lost 2 bases and the J gene lost 2 bases, with 11 bases spanning the gap. Germline lookup yields CDR1 SGHTA and CDR2 FQGNSA. The CDR3 is 15 residues long. In DNA, the CDR3 is TGTGCCAGCAGCTTAAGAGCGACGAACACAGATACGCAGTATTTT. Translation: CASSLRATNTDTQYF.

Regarding this clonotype: The junction shows a germline mismatch at one end, possibly a read error. The V gene is TRBV6-6, the J gene TRBJ2-7, with D perhaps TRBD2 (5 bases). This CDR3 is 15 amino acids long. Germline CDR1 MNHNY, CDR2 SVGAGI (reference sequence). In DNA form, the CDR3 reads TGTGCCAGCACCCTAACAGACTATCTATCCTACGGGCAGTACTTC. Protein: CASTLTDYLSYGQYF.

The J gene is TRBJ2-7, the V gene TRBV7-2, with D perhaps matching TRBD2 (6 bases). CDR1 SGHTA and CDR2 FQGNSA come from the germline V gene. The V end lost 5 bases, the J end lost 6 bases, and 14 bases lay between the germline ends. The CDR3 contains 13 residues. This chain's CDR3 is CASSAGQAGEQYF. The CDR3 DNA is TGTGCCAGCAGCGCCGGCCAAGCGGGCGAGCAGTACTTC.

The chain's CDR3 is CSVEEGQVTYNEQFF. CDR3 nucleotides: TGCAGCGTTGAAGAGGGACAGGTAACCTACAATGAGCAGTTCTTC. The chain uses TRBV29-1 and TRBJ2-1; TRBD1 agrees at 8 bases. With 0 bases clipped from V and 2 bases from J, the junction kept 3 bases outside the gene matches. The CDR3 extends over 15 amino acids. Germline V gene lookup returns CDR1 SQVTM and CDR2 ANQGSEA.

The chain uses TRBV28 and TRBJ2-3, with a possible D match to TRBD1 (5 bases). Trimming stripped 10 bases from V and 5 bases from J, with 16 bases between. Germline CDR1 and CDR2: MDHEN and SYDVKM. The CDR3 has 13 amino acids. CDR3: CAKLTACIDTQYF. CDR3 DNA sequence: TGTGCCAAATTGACAGCGTGCATAGATACGCAGTATTTT.

The chain uses TRBV6-1 and TRBJ2-7; 10 nucleotides align to TRBD2. Germline trimming cut 4 bases from V and 3 bases from J; bases unmatched to any gene: 3. The CDR3 is made up of 14 amino acids. Germline CDR1 is MNHNS and CDR2 is SASEGT. The CDR3 sequence: CASSAASGGYEQYF. CDR3 nucleotides: TGTGCCAGCAGTGCCGCTAGCGGGGGCTACGAGCAGTACTTC.

This chain links TRBV28 with TRBJ2-7; TRBD2 matches 7 bases. This CDR3 is built from 16 residues. V shed 8 bases and J 1 base; nucleotides not matched to a gene: 14. Looked up from germline, CDR1 is MDHEN and CDR2 is SYDVKM. The CDR3 loop reads CASLSEAAGASYEQYF. CDR3 DNA sequence: TGTGCCAGCCTATCAGAGGCGGCGGGAGCTTCCTACGAGCAGTACTTC.

This chain links TRBV6-6 with TRBJ2-1; no definite D call. Trimming took 5 bases from V and 2 from J, leaving 4 bases between them. This CDR3 has 12 residues. Germline-derived CDR1 and CDR2 are MNHNY and SVGAGI (reference sequence). The CDR3 nucleotides are TGTGCCAGCAGTAACCCCTACAATGAGCAGTTCTTC. It is translated as CASSNPYNEQFF.

The V gene is TRBV6-2 or TRBV6-3, the J gene TRBJ1-1; D unclear. Germline CDR1 reads MNHEY; CDR2 reads SVGEGT. The V end was cut by 10 bases, the J end by 1 base, with 13 bases between. The CDR3 loop spans 13 amino acids. The CDR3 reads CATALAPNTEAFF. The CDR3 DNA reads as TGTGCCACCGCCTTGGCCCCGAACACTGAAGCTTTCTTT.

This clonotype was seen a handful of times. The J gene is TRBJ1-5, the V gene TRBV6-2 or TRBV6-3; D unresolved. The CDR3 spans 14 residues. CDR1 and CDR2 from the germline V gene are MNHEY and SVGEGT. V lost 1 base to trimming and J lost 6 bases, with 10 bases between them. CDR3 sequence (DNA): TGTGCCAGCAGTTACTTAGGAATGAGTCAGCCCCAGCATTTT. As protein: CASSYLGMSQPQHF.

The chain links TRBV28 to TRBJ2-4; D gene uncertain. This CDR3 contains 15 residues. Germline assignment: CDR1 MDHEN and CDR2 SYDVKM. Trimming removed 4 bases from V and 0 bases from J, with 10 bases in between. The CDR3 DNA is TGTGCCAGCAGTTCCTCCGAAATAGCCAAAAACATTCAGTACTTC. Translated: CASSSSEIAKNIQYF.

The chain recombines TRBV7-2 with TRBJ2-3, with 10 bases aligning to TRBD2. CDR3 size: 16 residues. In germline, CDR1 is SGHTA, CDR2 FQGNSA. With 5 bases clipped from V and 5 bases from J, the junction kept 10 bases outside the gene matches. The CDR3 is CASSLEREGLGDTQYF. The CDR3 coding sequence is TGTGCCAGCAGCCTCGAGCGGGAGGGCCTTGGAGATACGCAGTATTTT.

The gene calls are TRBV4-3 and TRBJ1-2; D is ambiguous. The CDR3 totals 13 residues. Germline CDR1 and CDR2: LGHNA and YSLEER. V lost 4 bases, J lost 6 bases, and 12 bases lay in between. The chain's CDR3 is CASSPSVGNGYTF. The DNA of the CDR3 is TGCGCCAGCAGCCCTTCAGTCGGGAATGGCTACACCTTC.

Only one count was recorded for this clonotype. This chain uses TRBV7-3 with TRBJ2-1; TRBD2 matches at 15 bases. The trim removed 2 bases at V and 7 bases at J, leaving 9 bases unmatched. Germline-derived CDR1 and CDR2 are SGHTA and FQGTGA. The CDR3 sequence is 18 residues long. CDR3 DNA: TGTGCCAGCAGCTTACACGGACTAGCGGGAGGGGGTAGAAATGAGCAGTTCTTC. Translating it yields CASSLHGLAGGGRNEQFF.

This clonotype was found a few times. The chain uses TRBV7-2 and TRBJ2-5, with D perhaps matching TRBD1 (6 bases). The germline V gene encodes CDR1 SGHTA and CDR2 FQGNSA. This CDR3 is built from 14 residues. V was shortened by 5 bases and J by 3 bases, with 13 bases between the two germline ends. CDR3 protein: CASSPRGHKETQYF. CDR3 sequence (DNA): TGTGCCAGCAGCCCCCGGGGACACAAAGAGACCCAGTACTTC.

DNA for the CDR3: TGTGCCAGCAGCTACAGAACAGGGATGGCCAAAAACATTCAGTACTTC. As protein: CASSYRTGMAKNIQYF. The chain joins TRBV11-2 to TRBJ2-4; D perhaps matches TRBD1 (6 bases). The CDR3 totals 16 residues. The germline CDR1 and CDR2 sequences are SGHAT and FQNNGV. Trimming shortened V by 4 bases and J by 1 base, and 14 bases separated the two germline ends.

With regard to this clonotype: The junction shows a germline mismatch at one end, possibly a read error. This chain joins TRBV6-1 and TRBJ2-4, with 8 bases fitting TRBD2. Germline CDR1 is MNHNS and CDR2 is SASEGT. The CDR3 length is 13 residues. As DNA, the CDR3 is TGTGCCGGCAGTATGGACTCGGGGGGGTTCGAGTACTTC. Amino acids: CAGSMDSGGFEYF.

V gene TRBV20-1 combines with J gene TRBJ2-4; D is ambiguous. Judging by the DNA end, TRBJ2-7 fits better; the J call may be wrong. Germline V gene lookup returns CDR1 DFQATT and CDR2 SNEGSKA (reference sequence). This CDR3 comprises 14 residues. Here the CDR3 DNA reads TGCAGTGCTAGAGACCCCCTCCCCTCTCGCGAGCAGTACTTC. The encoded protein is CSARDPLPSREQYF.

This clonotype was picked up a small number of times. The V and J genes are TRBV5-1 and TRBJ2-1, with D possibly being TRBD2 (6 bases). CDR1 is SGHRS, CDR2 YFSETQ, per germline. The CDR3 length is 16 residues. V shed 2 bases and J shed 4 bases, with 16 bases lying between them. Here the CDR3 DNA reads TGCGCCAGCAGCTTATCTATTAGCGGAGGGTACAATGAGCAGTTCTTC. Amino acids: CASSLSISGGYNEQFF.

This clonotype was counted only a few times. The J gene is TRBJ2-1, the V gene TRBV18; 10 positions match TRBD2. The CDR3 loop spans 14 amino acids. Germline V gives CDR1 KGHSH, CDR2 LQKENI. V was pared by 4 bases and J by 4 bases, with 1 base of the junction left unmatched. The CDR3 loop reads CASSQREGYNEQFF. DNA for the CDR3: TGTGCCAGCTCACAGCGGGAGGGATACAATGAGCAGTTCTTC.